This TCR beta chain was recorded in a study of vaccination and CD4 T cells after COVID-19. Once obtained from cultured CD4+ T cells, the DNA was sequenced using the Oncomine TCR Beta short-read assay. From the PCR reads, TCRdb called clonotypes with MiXCR, one entry per CDR3 protein. Seen here are about 30,000 distinct CDR3 sequences, 36% observed once, and the top ten hold approximately 3.6%. Time point here: late sampling 161 to 241 days after vaccination in a few convalescent patients. Treatment defined: approximately nine-day PBMC culture with coronavirus spike peptide pools or control peptides (ViraFEST assay). This CDR3 has 14 residues. A note on this clonotype: The antigen is undetermined.

The rearrangement uses TRBV21-1 and TRBJ1-1; the D segment call TRBD1 is taken from the table without a DNA check. TRBV21-1 is described as a pseudogene. The TCR sequence derives from a human donor who had recovered from COVID-19. Sequenced material: CD4+ T cells from blood, cultured in vitro, taken about 7 months after SARS-CoV-2 vaccination. CDR3 sequence: CASSKRPLNTEAFF. The CDR3 region has the DNA TGTGCCAGCAGCAAACGTCCCCTGAACACTGAAGCTTTCTTT.